This T cell receptor beta chain was profiled in a study of T cell responses to AZD1222 COVID-19 vaccine. Trimming stripped 6 bases from V and 5 bases from J, with 14 bases between. Germline loops: CDR1 SGHAT, CDR2 FQNNGV. This CDR3 comprises 13 residues. In regard to this clone: No antigen is known for it.

Data came from immunoSEQ multiplex PCR; TCRdb stores just in-frame clones and leaves some out. The repertoire holds some 56,000 clones, with 75% to 90% as singletons. Findings and limits, study-wide: A reported finding is that nearly half of spike-specific TCRs target unmutated variant regions.

This chain links TRBV11-2 with TRBJ2-7, with D possibly TRBD1 on 7 matching bases. The material sequenced was peripheral blood, taken 28 days after the second AZD1222 dose. The sequence came from an adult who received the AZD1222 COVID-19 vaccine. DNA of the CDR3: TGTGCCAGCAGACAGACAGGGAGGAACGAGCAGTACTTC. Encoded protein: CASRQTGRNEQYF.